This T cell receptor (beta chain) was profiled in a study of blood T cell repertoires in COVID-19. Study context: Sites across the United States, Italy and Spain contributed samples from acute and convalescent COVID-19. PBMCs, B-cell-depleted T cells, or T cells were the source of the cDNA or gDNA that made up the material.

This clone appeared once. After removal of 4 bases from V and 1 base from J, the junction contained 1 base not matched to a gene. The CDR3 extends over 15 amino acids. Germline V gene lookup returns CDR1 MGHRA and CDR2 YSYEKL. Measured with immunoSEQ multiplex PCR; TCRdb has only the in-frame clones, and not every one. The repertoire holds approximately 290,000 clones, with approximately 83% as singletons. Sequencing was done on a sample of peripheral blood. The sequence derives from a person between 70 and 80 years old with COVID-19, enrolled during active disease. The chain joins TRBV4-1 to TRBJ2-1, with 10 bases identical to TRBD2. CDR3 sequence reads: CASSPTSGSYNEQFF. The CDR3 region has the DNA TGCGCCAGCAGCCCGACTAGCGGGTCCTACAATGAGCAGTTCTTC.